The 12 T cell receptor beta chains presented below share a single source sample, sequenced in a study of blood T cell repertoires in COVID-19. Profiling relied on immunoSEQ multiplex PCR, and the TCRdb table lists in-frame clones only, not all of them. The sample yields about 340,000 clones, 80% to 90% seen once. The sequencing sample was made of peripheral blood. These receptors were collected from a woman aged 60-75 years with COVID-19, enrolled during active disease.

This clone was counted a few times. Other nucleotide sequences in the sample specify the same CDR3. The rearrangement uses TRBV9 and TRBJ2-5; D perhaps matches TRBD2 (6 bases). V lost 2 bases and J lost 4, with 15 bases in between. From germline, CDR1 is SGDLS and CDR2 YYNGEE. This CDR3 region has 15 residues. CDR3 sequence reads: CASSVNGGTGETQYF. The CDR3 nucleotides read TGTGCCAGCAGCGTCAACGGGGGAACCGGAGAGACCCAGTACTTC.

The chain recombines TRBV5-1 with TRBJ1-1, with a weak D call TRBD1 (6 bases). The CDR3 extends over 14 amino acids. Trimming removed 1 base from V and 1 base from J, with 8 bases in between. Germline assignment: CDR1 SGHRS and CDR2 YFSETQ. This chain's CDR3 is CASSLTGSNTEAFF. Here the CDR3 DNA reads TGCGCCAGCAGCTTGACAGGGTCGAACACTGAAGCTTTCTTT.

The gene calls are TRBV19 and TRBJ1-5, with 11 bases that match TRBD1. V shed 8 bases, J shed 4 bases, and the junction held 13 bases outside the gene matches. The CDR3 has 17 residues. Germline values: CDR1 LNHDA, CDR2 SQIVND (reference sequence). For the CDR3, the DNA is TGTGCCAGTCGTAGGGGGACAGGGGGAAGCTTTAATCAGCCCCAGCATTTT. Its protein product is CASRRGTGGSFNQPQHF.

This clone showed up just a few times. V gene TRBV30 combines with J gene TRBJ1-2; tentative D call: TRBD1 (5 bases). Trimming took off 5 bases at V and 5 bases at J, with 15 bases between the two ends. This CDR3 contains 13 residues. CDR1 is GTSNPN and CDR2 is SVGIG in the germline V gene (reference sequence). The chain's CDR3 is CAWPPGTAYGYTF. The CDR3 DNA follows: TGTGCCTGGCCTCCAGGGACTGCGTATGGCTACACCTTC.

The chain links TRBV5-1 to TRBJ2-3; D not certain. CDR1 and CDR2 (germline): SGHRS, YFSETQ. The CDR3 is made up of 14 amino acids. V was cut by 0 bases and J by 2 bases, with 7 bases left in between. Here the CDR3 reads CASSLAESTDTQYF. The CDR3, as DNA: TGCGCCAGCAGCTTGGCGGAGTCCACAGATACGCAGTATTTT.

Comment on this clone: This specimen includes other DNA sequences encoding the same CDR3. The chain is built from TRBV27 and TRBJ1-2; perhaps TRBD1 as D (5 bases). Germline V CDR1 and CDR2: MNHEY, SMNVEV (reference sequence). CDR3 length: 13 residues. Trimming pared 4 bases from V and 0 bases from J, leaving 6 bases between. CDR3 nucleotides: TGTGCCAGCAGTTCGACAGCTAACTATGGCTACACCTTC. Translation gives CASSSTANYGYTF.

This clone was seen once. The chain joins TRBV11-3 to TRBJ1-5; D might be TRBD1 (5 bases). This CDR3 comprises 16 residues. Trimming left V 5 bases short and J 2 bases short, with 16 bases between. Germline loops: CDR1 SGHNT, CDR2 YENEEA. This CDR3 is CASSQDRDWGNQPQHF. CDR3 sequence (DNA): TGTGCCAGCAGCCAAGACAGAGACTGGGGCAATCAGCCCCAGCATTTT.

The CDR3 DNA sequence: TGTGCCAGCAGCCAGGGACAGGGTGGAAAACTGTTTTTT. It codes for CASSQGQGGKLFF. The V call is TRBV3-1 (or the pseudogene TRBV3-2), the J call TRBJ1-4; 9 bases map to TRBD1. The CDR3 sequence is 13 residues long. Germline CDR1 LGHDT, CDR2 YNNKEL (reference sequence). J gave up 10 bases and V 3 bases, and 3 bases lay outside the gene matches.

The chain carries TRBV4-1 and TRBJ1-3; D may be TRBD1 (5 bases). In germline, CDR1 is MGHRA, CDR2 YSYEKL. The germline V and J ends were trimmed by 4 bases and 1 base, with 11 bases remaining between them. This CDR3 region has 15 residues. The DNA of the CDR3 is TGCGCCAGCAGCCCAGGCAGGGTTTCTGGAAACACCATATATTTT. This sequence encodes CASSPGRVSGNTIYF.

This clone has a single count. This chain joins TRBV5-4 and TRBJ2-5; 12 nucleotides align to TRBD2. Trimming cost V 1 base and J 5 bases; bases outside gene matches: 6. From germline, CDR1 is SGHNT and CDR2 YYREEE (reference sequence). The CDR3 has 16 residues. The CDR3 loop is CASSLTSGGPGETQYF. The CDR3 coding sequence is TGTGCCAGCAGCTTGACTAGCGGGGGGCCGGGGGAGACCCAGTACTTC.

The chain has TRBV2 and TRBJ1-5, with no clear D. The ends were cut back, 4 bases at V and 0 bases at J, with 4 bases in the middle. The germline V gene has CDR1 SNHLY and CDR2 FYNNEI. The CDR3 consists of 13 residues. CDR3 sequence reads: CASSVDSNQPQHF. CDR3 bases: TGTGCCAGCAGTGTAGATAGCAATCAGCCCCAGCATTTT.

This clone has just a few counts. The chain joins TRBV3-1 (or the pseudogene TRBV3-2) to TRBJ2-5, with D perhaps matching TRBD1 (5 bases). Germline CDR1 is LGHDT and CDR2 is YNNKEL (reference sequence). V lost 4 bases to trimming and J lost 5 bases, with 11 bases between them. The CDR3 sequence is 13 residues long. CDR3 sequence (DNA): TGTGCCAGCAGCCGGGTCCCAGGGGAGACCCAGTACTTC. Translated, it gives CASSRVPGETQYF.